The clone carrying this T cell receptor (beta chain) has only a few counts. Its antigen is still unknown. The sample comes from a study of beta chain features in type 1 diabetes. General study findings and limits: Patients with type 1 diabetes showed fewer VDJ junction insertions and more deletions. All four CD4+ subsets from Type 1 diabetes patients carried moderately but significantly shorter TCRB CDR3s. In these data, an HLA type influence on TCRB rearrangement remained unresolved.

Trimming stripped 4 bases from V and 2 bases from J, with 12 bases between. The CDR3 is 14 residues long. Germline loops: CDR1 SGHNT, CDR2 YYREEE (reference sequence). All of the isolated RNA was reverse transcribed, so expressed TCRB transcripts were sequenced. Naive, central memory and regulatory T cell samples averaged about 3.57 million reads. Here immunoSEQ multiplex PCR was the method, and the copy in TCRdb shows in-frame clones only, minus some. The sample yields 600,000 or so clones, roughly an eighth seen once. This chain links TRBV5-4 with TRBJ1-2; D is uncertain. The sequence derives from a man younger than 35 with type 1 diabetes. Sequences were obtained from naive CD4+ T cells from blood. For the CDR3, the DNA is TGTGCCAGCAGCGCTTCCCCCTTCAACTATGGCTACACCTTC. It translates to CASSASPFNYGYTF.